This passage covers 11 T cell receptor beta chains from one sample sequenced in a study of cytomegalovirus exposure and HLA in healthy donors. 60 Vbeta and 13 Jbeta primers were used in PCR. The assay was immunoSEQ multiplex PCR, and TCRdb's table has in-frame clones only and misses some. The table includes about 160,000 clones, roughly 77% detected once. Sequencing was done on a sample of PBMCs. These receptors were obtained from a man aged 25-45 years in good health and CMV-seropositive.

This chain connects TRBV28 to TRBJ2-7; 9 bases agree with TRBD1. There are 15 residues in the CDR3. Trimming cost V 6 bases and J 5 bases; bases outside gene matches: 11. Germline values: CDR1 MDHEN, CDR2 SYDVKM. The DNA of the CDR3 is TGTGCCAGCAGGTCAACAGGGGGCGCTTTAAACGAGCAGTACTTC. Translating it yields CASRSTGGALNEQYF.

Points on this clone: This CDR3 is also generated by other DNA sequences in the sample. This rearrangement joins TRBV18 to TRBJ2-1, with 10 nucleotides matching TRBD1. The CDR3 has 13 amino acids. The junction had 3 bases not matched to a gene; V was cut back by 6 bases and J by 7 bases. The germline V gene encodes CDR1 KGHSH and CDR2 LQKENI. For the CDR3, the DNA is TGTGCCAGCTCCCCGGACAGGGGGAATGAGCAGTTCTTC. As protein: CASSPDRGNEQFF. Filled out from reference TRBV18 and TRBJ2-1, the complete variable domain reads NAGVMQNPRHLVRRRGQEARLRCSPMKGHSHVYWYRQLPEEGLKFMVYLQKENIIDESGMPKERFSAEFPKEGPSILRIQQVVRGDSAAYFCASSPDRGNEQFFGPGTRLTVL.

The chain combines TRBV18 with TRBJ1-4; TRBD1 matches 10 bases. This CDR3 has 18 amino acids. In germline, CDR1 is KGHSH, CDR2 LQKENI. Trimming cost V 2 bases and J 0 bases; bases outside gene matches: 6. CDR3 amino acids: CASSPDRGLDPTNEKLFF. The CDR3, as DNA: TGTGCCAGCTCACCAGACAGGGGGCTAGATCCAACTAATGAAAAACTGTTTTTT.

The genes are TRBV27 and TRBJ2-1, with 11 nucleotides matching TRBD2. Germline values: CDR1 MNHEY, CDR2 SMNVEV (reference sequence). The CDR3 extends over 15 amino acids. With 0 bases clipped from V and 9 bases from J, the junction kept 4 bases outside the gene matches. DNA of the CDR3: TGTGCCAGCAGTTTATCTGACGGACTAGCGGGTGAGCAGTTCTTC. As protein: CASSLSDGLAGEQFF.

The CDR3 DNA is TGTGCCAGCAGCTTAGATCCCGGCCAGGGTGACCGGCAGTACTTC. It specifies CASSLDPGQGDRQYF. This chain joins TRBV11-2 and TRBJ2-7; tentative D call: TRBD1 (5 bases). Trimming stripped 0 bases from V and 9 bases from J, with 18 bases between. CDR1 and CDR2 (germline): SGHAT, FQNNGV. CDR3 length: 15 residues.

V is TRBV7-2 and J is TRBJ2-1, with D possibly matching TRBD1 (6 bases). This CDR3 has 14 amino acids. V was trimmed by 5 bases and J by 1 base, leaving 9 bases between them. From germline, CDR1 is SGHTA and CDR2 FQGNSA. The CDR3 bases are TGTGCCAGCAGCCCAGGACAGTCCTACAATGAGCAGTTCTTC. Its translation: CASSPGQSYNEQFF.

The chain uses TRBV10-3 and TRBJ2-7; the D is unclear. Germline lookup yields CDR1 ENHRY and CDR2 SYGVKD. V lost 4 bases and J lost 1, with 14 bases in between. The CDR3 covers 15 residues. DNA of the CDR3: TGTGCCATCAGTGCCCCTGACAATCCTTCCTACGAGCAGTACTTC. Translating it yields CAISAPDNPSYEQYF.

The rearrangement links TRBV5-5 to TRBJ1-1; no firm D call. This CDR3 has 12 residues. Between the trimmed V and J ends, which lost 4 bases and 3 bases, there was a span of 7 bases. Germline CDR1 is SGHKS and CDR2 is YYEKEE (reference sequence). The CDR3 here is CASSVADTEAFF. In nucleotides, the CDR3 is TGTGCCAGCAGCGTGGCGGACACTGAAGCTTTCTTT.

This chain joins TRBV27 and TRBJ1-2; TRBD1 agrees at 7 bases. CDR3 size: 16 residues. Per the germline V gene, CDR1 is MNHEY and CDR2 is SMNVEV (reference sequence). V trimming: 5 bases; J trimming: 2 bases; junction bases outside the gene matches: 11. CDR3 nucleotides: TGTGCCAGCAGTCCCCAATTCGGGACAGCGAACTATGGCTACACCTTC. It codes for CASSPQFGTANYGYTF.

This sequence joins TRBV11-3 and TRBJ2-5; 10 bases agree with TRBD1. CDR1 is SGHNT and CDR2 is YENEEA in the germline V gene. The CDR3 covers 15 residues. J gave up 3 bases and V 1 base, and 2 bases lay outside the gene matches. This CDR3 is CASSLGGTGEETQYF. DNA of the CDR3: TGTGCCAGCAGCTTAGGAGGGACAGGGGAAGAGACCCAGTACTTC.

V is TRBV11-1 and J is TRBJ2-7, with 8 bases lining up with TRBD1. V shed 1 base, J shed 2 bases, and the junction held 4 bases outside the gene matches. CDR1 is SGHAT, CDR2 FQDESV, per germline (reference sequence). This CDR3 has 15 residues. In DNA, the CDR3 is TGTGCCAGCAGCTTAGACAGGGGGTCTACCTACGAGCAGTACTTC. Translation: CASSLDRGSTYEQYF.